These T cell receptor beta chains were read from a single sample in a study of T cells in Graves' hyperthyroidism and ophthalmopathy. TCRdb re-called the multiplex PCR reads through MiXCR, storing one row per CDR3 protein. The repertoire holds about 640,000 distinct CDR3 sequences, with less than 25% as singletons. The specimen sequenced was blood. Receptor source: a man under 40 with Graves' ophthalmopathy. The CDR3 runs from the conserved cysteine through the conserved F or W. Fields, in order: D gene, J gene, V gene, clone size, CDR3 protein, CDR3 DNA. D genes are given only for firm matches. The size entry is marked missing in some rows and otherwise reads once, few, many or a size class.

TRBD1	TRBJ1-6	TRBV7-9	few	CASSPGQGKGSPLHF	TGTGCCAGCAGCCCCGGACAGGGGAAGGGTTCACCCCTCCACTTT
-	TRBJ2-7	TRBV20-1	many	CSASYRTATDYEQYF	TGCAGTGCTAGCTACCGAACAGCGACCGACTACGAGCAGTACTTC
-	TRBJ1-2	TRBV3-1	-	CASSRVGAGDSYGYTF	TGTGCCAGCAGCCGAGTAGGGGCTGGGGATAGCTATGGCTACACCTTC
TRBD1	TRBJ1-4	TRBV15	many	CATSREQGTGNEKLFF	TGTGCCACCAGCAGAGAGCAGGGGACAGGGAACGAAAAACTGTTTTTT
TRBD2	TRBJ2-1	TRBV28	-	CASRLGTRGVWEQFF	TGTGCCAGCAGACTCGGGACTAGAGGAGTCTGGGAGCAGTTCTTC
-	TRBJ2-4	TRBV11-2	many	CASSPQTRWAKNIQYF	TGTGCCAGCAGCCCACAGACAAGGTGGGCCAAAAACATTCAGTACTTC
TRBD1	TRBJ2-7	TRBV7-6	-	CASSASRDRAYEQYF	TGTGCCAGCAGCGCTTCCCGGGACAGGGCTTACGAGCAGTACTTC
TRBD2	TRBJ2-2	TRBV4-2	few	CASRGRLAGDTGELFF	TGTGCCAGCAGGGGCAGACTAGCGGGAGACACCGGGGAGCTGTTTTTT
TRBD1	TRBJ2-3	TRBV28	many	CASSRDRADLDTQYF	TGTGCCAGCAGCAGGGACAGGGCCGACCTTGATACGCAGTATTTT
TRBD2	TRBJ2-7	TRBV20-1	-	CSARVGLAGNPEQYF	TGCAGTGCTAGAGTGGGACTAGCGGGAAACCCCGAGCAGTACTTC
-	TRBJ1-2	TRBV20-1	few	CSASRDREGYGYTF	TGCAGTGCTTCCCGGGACCGTGAGGGCTATGGCTACACCTTC
TRBD2	TRBJ2-3	TRBV27	-	CASRPSDPGLAGVDTQYF	TGTGCCAGCAGACCCTCTGATCCGGGACTAGCGGGAGTGGATACGCAGTATTTT
-	TRBJ2-5	TRBV12-5	few	CASGPGRGYQETQYF	TGTGCTAGTGGACCAGGGAGGGGGTACCAAGAGACCCAGTACTTC
-	TRBJ1-5	TRBV27	few	CASSFGGAGNQPQHF	TGTGCCAGCAGTTTCGGGGGCGCGGGCAATCAGCCCCAGCATTTT
-	TRBJ1-1	TRBV30	many	CAWSVLSVGTEAFF	TGTGCCTGGAGTGTTTTGTCAGTAGGGACTGAAGCTTTCTTT
-	TRBJ2-7	TRBV6-2/TRBV6-3	-	CASSLQGYRDEQYF	TGTGCCAGCAGTCTCCAGGGGTATCGAGACGAGCAGTACTTC
TRBD1	TRBJ2-3	TRBV20-1	few	CSANPRTGGLTSTDTQYF	TGCAGTGCCAACCCCCGTACAGGGGGACTCACTAGCACAGATACGCAGTATTTT
-	TRBJ1-1	TRBV15	few	CATSRDGSTGAFF	TGTGCCACCAGCAGAGACGGGTCCACTGGAGCTTTCTTT
TRBD1	TRBJ1-1	TRBV20-1	-	CSAGRQGGVTEAFF	TGCAGTGCTGGCAGACAGGGAGGGGTTACTGAAGCTTTCTTT
TRBD2	TRBJ2-5	TRBV11-2	many	CASSSTSGRETQYF	TGTGCCAGCAGCTCGACTAGCGGGAGAGAGACCCAGTACTTC
TRBD1	TRBJ2-2	TRBV2	-	CASNLAGTGNPGELFF	TGTGCCAGCAATCTGGCCGGGACAGGGAATCCCGGGGAGCTGTTTTTT
-	TRBJ2-2	TRBV30	few	CAWISPTENTGELFF	TGTGCCTGGATAAGTCCGACAGAGAACACCGGGGAGCTGTTTTTT
-	TRBJ2-3	TRBV7-2	many	CASSSYTTDTQYF	TGTGCCAGCAGCTCTTACACGACAGATACGCAGTATTTT
TRBD1	TRBJ2-2	TRBV6-5	few	CASSYLQGFRELFF	TGTGCCAGCAGTTACTTACAGGGGTTCCGGGAGCTGTTTTTT
-	TRBJ1-1	TRBV19	-	CASSIGSGGTEAFF	TGTGCCAGTAGTATAGGATCGGGGGGGACTGAAGCTTTCTTT
-	TRBJ2-3	TRBV5-5	few	CASRGRDTQYF	TGTGCCAGCAGGGGGCGGGACACGCAGTATTTT